Below are 28 T cell receptor beta chains sequenced from a single sample in a study of OX40 agonist ivuxolimab in advanced cancers. Repertoires were generated with immunoSEQ multiplex PCR, while TCRdb's copy carries only in-frame clones and drops some. Here the sample spans about 84,000 clones, 84% being singletons. The sample consisted of CD4+ or CD8+ T cells sorted from blood, taken in a trial of the OX40 agonist ivuxolimab. All receptors come from an adult with an advanced solid tumor such as melanoma, head and neck, liver or kidney cancer.

The V call is TRBV15, the J call TRBJ1-3; D gene uncertain. Germline V CDR1 and CDR2: LNHNV, YYDKDF (reference sequence). The length of the CDR3 is 15 residues. V lost 0 bases, J lost 5 bases, and 11 bases lay in between. The CDR3 nucleotides read TGTGCCACCAGCAGAGATATCCAGGAACGAAACACCATATATTTT. It translates to CATSRDIQERNTIYF.

This clone was recorded a few times. The V call is TRBV5-5, the J call TRBJ1-3; D is ambiguous. Trimming shortened V by 4 bases and J by 7 bases, and 9 bases separated the two germline ends. The length of the CDR3 is 12 residues. CDR1 and CDR2 (germline): SGHKS, YYEKEE (reference sequence). The CDR3 DNA sequence: TGTGCCAGCAGCCCAAACGTGAACACCATATATTTT. Translating gives CASSPNVNTIYF.

This clone came up once. The V gene is TRBV28, the J gene TRBJ1-1, with 9 positions matching TRBD1. This CDR3 is 14 amino acids long. V dropped 2 bases and J dropped 4; count of bases not matched to a gene: 2. Germline loops: CDR1 MDHEN, CDR2 SYDVKM. In DNA form, the CDR3 reads TGTGCCAGCAGTTTAGGGACAGGGTTCACTGAAGCTTTCTTT. Residues: CASSLGTGFTEAFF.

This chain joins TRBV5-1 and TRBJ1-2; a weak D match, TRBD1 (5 bases). CDR1 is SGHRS, CDR2 YFSETQ, per germline. This CDR3 has 15 residues. V dropped 3 bases and J dropped 8 bases, with 20 bases sitting between them. The CDR3 protein is CASSSGGTDDKGYTF. CDR3 bases: TGCGCCAGCAGCTCGGGCGGGACGGACGACAAAGGCTACACCTTC.

In its sample, this clone was seen once. The chain employs TRBV9 and TRBJ2-5; 9 bases agree with TRBD1. CDR3 size: 14 residues. CDR1 is SGDLS, CDR2 YYNGEE, per germline. After removal of 2 bases from V and 7 bases from J, the junction contained 6 bases not matched to a gene. Here the CDR3 reads CASSVTGGPGTQYF. DNA of the CDR3: TGTGCCAGCAGCGTTACAGGGGGCCCGGGGACCCAGTACTTC.

The rearrangement uses TRBV19 and TRBJ1-6; no definite D call. This CDR3 has 16 residues. Looked up from germline, CDR1 is LNHDA and CDR2 is SQIVND (reference sequence). Trimming cost V 2 bases and J 7 bases, with 15 bases left between them. CDR3 residues: CASSINGPKLNSPLHF. CDR3 DNA sequence: TGTGCCAGTAGTATAAATGGACCCAAGCTCAATTCACCCCTCCACTTT. The variable domain in full, completed from reference TRBV19 and TRBJ1-6, reads DGGITQSPKYLFRKEGQNVTLSCEQNLNHDAMYWYRQDPGQGLRLIYYSQIVNDFQKGDIAEGYSVSREKKESFPLTVTSAQKNPTAFYLCASSINGPKLNSPLHFGNGTRLTVT.

The gene calls are TRBV2 and TRBJ2-7; 10 bases map to TRBD1. Germline values: CDR1 SNHLY, CDR2 FYNNEI. With V trimmed by 2 bases and J by 7 bases, 8 bases remained unmatched. The CDR3 loop spans 15 amino acids. Here the CDR3 DNA reads TGTGCCAGCAGTGAAAGTCGACAGGGGGCTCGAGAGCAGTACGTC. It specifies CASSESRQGAREQYV.

The chain carries TRBV11-1 and TRBJ1-6; 7 bases map to TRBD1. The V and J ends lost 4 bases and 7 bases, in that order; junction bases with no gene match: 10. The CDR3 is 16 amino acids. The germline CDR1 and CDR2 sequences are SGHAT and FQDESV (reference sequence). CDR3 sequence: CASSSNRDSKNSPLHF. The CDR3 DNA follows: TGTGCCAGCAGCTCAAACCGGGACAGCAAGAATTCACCCCTCCACTTT.

The J gene is TRBJ1-2, the V gene TRBV5-5; the D is unclear. Trimming removed 0 bases at V and 3 bases at J, with 9 bases between. The length of the CDR3 is 14 residues. Germline CDR1 reads SGHKS; CDR2 reads YYEKEE (reference sequence). Here the CDR3 DNA reads TGTGCCAGCAGCTTGGAAAGGTTCCACTATGGCTACACCTTC. Protein product: CASSLERFHYGYTF.

This chain connects TRBV5-4 to TRBJ2-5; 10 bases map to TRBD1. This CDR3 is built from 14 residues. The ends lost 4 bases at V and 3 bases at J; junction bases unmatched: 3. CDR1 is SGHNT, CDR2 YYREEE, per germline (reference sequence). The DNA of the CDR3 is TGTGCCAGCAGCCGGACAGGGGGGGAAGAGACCCAGTACTTC. It translates to CASSRTGGEETQYF. Variable domain in full (rest from reference TRBV5-4 and TRBJ2-5): ETGVTQSPTHLIKTRGQQVTLRCSSQSGHNTVSWYQQALGQGPQFIFQYYREEENGRGNFPPRFSGLQFPNYSSELNVNALELDDSALYLCASSRTGGEETQYFGPGTRLLVL.

This chain joins TRBV30 and TRBJ2-1, with 9 bases matching TRBD1. Trimming removed 4 bases from V and 5 bases from J; junction bases left unmatched: 6. This CDR3 has 14 residues. Germline lookup yields CDR1 GTSNPN and CDR2 SVGIG (reference sequence). CDR3 amino acids: CAWKAGTGNNEQFF. CDR3 in DNA: TGTGCCTGGAAAGCCGGGACAGGGAACAATGAGCAGTTCTTC.

V is TRBV18 and J is TRBJ1-2; 7 positions agree with TRBD1. The CDR3 totals 14 residues. The germline CDR1 and CDR2 sequences are KGHSH and LQKENI. The V gene end was trimmed by 4 bases and the J gene end by 0 bases; junction bases not matched to a gene: 2. Here the CDR3 reads CASSQGATNYGYTF. The CDR3 region has the DNA TGTGCCAGCTCACAGGGGGCAACTAACTATGGCTACACCTTC.

V and J are TRBV2 and TRBJ2-5, with 7 bases matching TRBD2. J gave up 4 bases and V 4 bases, and 9 bases lay outside the gene matches. CDR1 is SNHLY, CDR2 FYNNEI, per germline. This CDR3 region has 15 residues. The CDR3 reads CASSGQRGVGETQYF. DNA of the CDR3: TGTGCCAGCAGTGGTCAGCGGGGAGTAGGAGAGACCCAGTACTTC.

This chain joins TRBV21-1 and TRBJ2-2; the table's D call, TRBD2, was not checked against the DNA. TRBV21-1 is marked as a pseudogene. The CDR3 contains 17 residues. This CDR3 reads CASSASTSGGAHGELFF. In DNA form, the CDR3 reads TGTGCCAGCAGCGCGAGTACTAGCGGGGGGGCCCACGGGGAGCTGTTTTTT.

The chain carries TRBV5-1 and TRBJ1-5, with D uncertain. Trimming took 2 bases from V and 7 from J, leaving 13 bases between them. This CDR3 contains 14 residues. CDR1 is SGHRS, CDR2 YFSETQ, per germline. The CDR3 DNA reads as TGCGCCAGCAGCTTTGACGGGGTATTACAGCCCCAGCATTTT. This sequence encodes CASSFDGVLQPQHF.

The genes are TRBV9 and TRBJ2-3, with 9 bases aligning to TRBD2. The ends lost 3 bases at V and 4 bases at J; junction bases unmatched: 3. CDR3 length equals 14 residues. CDR1 is SGDLS, CDR2 YYNGEE, per germline. The chain's CDR3 is CASSGGGAPDTQYF. The CDR3 DNA sequence: TGTGCCAGCAGCGGCGGGGGGGCCCCAGATACGCAGTATTTT.

The chain is built from TRBV5-8 and TRBJ2-7, with D possibly TRBD1 on 6 matching bases. The length of the CDR3 is 15 residues. Germline V gives CDR1 SGHTS, CDR2 YDEGEE. The V end lost 4 bases, the J end lost 4 bases, and 18 bases lay between the germline ends. CDR3 bases: TGTGCCAGCAGCCAGACCGGGAACAGGGAATACGAGCAGTACTTC. This codes for CASSQTGNREYEQYF.

This chain joins TRBV14 and TRBJ1-2, with 9 bases that match TRBD1. V dropped 4 bases and J dropped 7; count of bases not matched to a gene: 10. CDR1 and CDR2 from the germline V gene are SGHDN and FVKESK. This CDR3 contains 15 residues. The CDR3 DNA follows: TGTGCCAGCAGCCTCCCGGGACAGGGTACTTTTGGCTACACCTTC. Protein sequence: CASSLPGQGTFGYTF.

V and J are TRBV11-2 and TRBJ1-2, with no clear D. The length of the CDR3 is 12 residues. The germline V and J ends were trimmed by 4 bases and 3 bases, with 6 bases remaining between them. CDR1 and CDR2 (germline): SGHAT, FQNNGV. CDR3 nucleotides: TGTGCCAGCAGCTCAGCGGACTATGGCTACACCTTC. Protein sequence: CASSSADYGYTF.

This chain connects TRBV5-4 to TRBJ2-3; 8 nucleotides line up with TRBD2. V lost 1 base and J lost 3; bases outside the gene matches: 7. Germline assignment: CDR1 SGHNT and CDR2 YYREEE (reference sequence). The CDR3 extends over 16 amino acids. CDR3 loop: CASSLRSGGGTDTQYF. In DNA form, the CDR3 reads TGTGCCAGCAGCTTGCGTTCGGGGGGGGGAACAGATACGCAGTATTTT.

The sample holds a few counts of this clone. This sequence joins TRBV5-4 and TRBJ2-4; a weak D match, TRBD1 (6 bases). The CDR3 is 16 amino acids. V gave up 2 bases and J gave up 0 bases, with 12 bases separating them. Germline V lookup: CDR1 SGHNT, CDR2 YYREEE (reference sequence). CDR3 in amino acids: CASSFQDSLAKNIQYF. The CDR3 DNA sequence: TGTGCCAGCAGCTTCCAGGACAGCTTAGCCAAAAACATTCAGTACTTC.

The rearrangement uses TRBV11-3 and TRBJ2-3; 7 nucleotides align to TRBD1. The CDR3 has 15 residues. V lost 5 bases to trimming and J lost 4 bases; unmatched junction nucleotides: 9. Looked up from germline, CDR1 is SGHNT and CDR2 is YENEEA. The chain's CDR3 is CASSQGTAGPDTQYF. Here the CDR3 DNA reads TGTGCCAGCAGCCAAGGGACAGCTGGCCCAGATACGCAGTATTTT. The full variable domain, completed using reference TRBV11-3 and TRBJ2-3, is EAGVVQSPRYKIIEKKQPVAFWCNPISGHNTLYWYLQNLGQGPELLIRYENEEAVDDSQLPKDRFSAERLKGVDSTLKIQPAELGDSAVYLCASSQGTAGPDTQYFGPGTRLTVL.

J is TRBJ2-1 and V is TRBV14; D remains ambiguous. From germline, CDR1 is SGHDN and CDR2 FVKESK. V was clipped by 2 bases and J by 7 bases, with 18 bases between them. The CDR3 sequence is 16 residues long. The CDR3 DNA follows: TGTGCCAGCAGCCAACGTGGGGTTCGGTTTGGGAATGAGCAGTTCTTC. Translated, it gives CASSQRGVRFGNEQFF.

This clone was seen only a few times. The rearrangement links TRBV5-1 to TRBJ1-2; 7 bases line up with TRBD1. Germline CDR1 is SGHRS and CDR2 is YFSETQ. J gave up 8 bases and V 2 bases, and 6 bases lay outside the gene matches. This CDR3 is built from 13 residues. The CDR3 region has the DNA TGCGCCAGCAGCTTAGAAACAGGGGAAGGCTACACCTTC. Translating gives CASSLETGEGYTF.

The chain combines TRBV2 with TRBJ1-2, with 7 positions matching TRBD1. CDR1 and CDR2 (germline): SNHLY, FYNNEI. This CDR3 contains 14 residues. The trim removed 1 base at V and 9 bases at J, leaving 8 bases unmatched. CDR3 protein: CASSEETDRRSYTF. CDR3 nucleotides: TGTGCCAGCAGTGAAGAAACGGACAGGAGGAGCTACACCTTC.

This clone was seen a handful of times. The chain combines TRBV2 with TRBJ1-5, with TRBD1 as a possible D gene (6 bases). There are 14 residues in the CDR3. V lost 4 bases and J 6 bases, leaving 13 bases between the germline ends. The germline gives CDR1 SNHLY, CDR2 FYNNEI. This CDR3 is CASSGDNGAQPQHF. CDR3 coding DNA: TGTGCCAGCAGTGGGGACAACGGAGCTCAGCCCCAGCATTTT.

This chain uses TRBV21-1 with TRBJ1-1; the table gives TRBD1 as D, unverified against the DNA. TRBV21-1 is a pseudogene locus. This CDR3 has 12 amino acids. CDR3 region: CASSRRDSEAFF. The CDR3 DNA reads TGTGCCAGCAGCAGGCGGGACAGCGAAGCTTTCTTT.

This chain joins TRBV28 and TRBJ1-6; TRBD1 is a possible D gene (6 bases). The germline CDR1 and CDR2 sequences are MDHEN and SYDVKM. CDR3 length: 14 residues. V lost 3 bases and J 10 bases, leaving 13 bases between the germline ends. The CDR3 region has the DNA TGTGCCAGCAGTTTCAACAGGGTGGGATCACCCCTCCACTTT. Translated, it gives CASSFNRVGSPLHF.